Each of the 10 T cell receptor beta chains below was sequenced from the same sample in a study of technical replicates of blood from a few donors. Here immunoSEQ multiplex PCR was the method, and the copy in TCRdb shows in-frame clones only, minus some. Among approximately 50,000 clones, about 96% were seen once, and the ten largest hold around 0.4%. Material for sequencing was T cells isolated from PBMCs. These receptor sequences come from a human donor in good health.

V gene TRBV4-2 combines with J gene TRBJ2-1, with 7 bases identical to TRBD1. This CDR3 contains 15 residues. With V trimmed by 1 base and J by 5 bases, 5 bases remained unmatched. Germline V gene sequence: CDR1 LGHNA, CDR2 YNFKEQ. CDR3 coding DNA: TGTGCCAGCAGCCAAGGACAGGGTTTCGACAATGAGCAGTTCTTC. Translation gives CASSQGQGFDNEQFF.

The chain joins TRBV5-1 to TRBJ2-7, with a possible D match to TRBD1 (7 bases). Germline V CDR1 and CDR2: SGHRS, YFSETQ. The germline V and J ends were trimmed by 0 bases and 2 bases, with 12 bases remaining between them. The CDR3 consists of 15 residues. This CDR3 is CASSLAQGGTYEQYF. CDR3 coding DNA: TGCGCCAGCAGCTTGGCCCAGGGGGGAACCTACGAGCAGTACTTC.

V is TRBV7-7 and J is TRBJ2-2; 8 nucleotides agree with TRBD2. After removal of 9 bases from V and 3 bases from J, the junction contained 12 bases not matched to a gene. The CDR3 has 16 amino acids. Germline lookup yields CDR1 SSHAT and CDR2 FNYEAQ (reference sequence). The CDR3 spells CASKSGSGADTGELFF. The CDR3 DNA reads as TGTGCCAGTAAAAGCGGGAGTGGGGCGGACACCGGGGAGCTGTTTTTT.

The gene calls are TRBV5-4 and TRBJ1-2; unclear D gene. Trimming took off 4 bases at V and 3 bases at J, with 16 bases between the two ends. The CDR3 contains 15 residues. Per the germline V gene, CDR1 is SGHNT and CDR2 is YYREEE (reference sequence). Written as DNA, the CDR3 is TGTGCCAGCAGCCTACTGAGGGATCCGGACTATGGCTACACCTTC. This codes for CASSLLRDPDYGYTF.

The chain combines TRBV4-3 with TRBJ2-7; 7 bases are a match to TRBD2. The CDR3 covers 16 residues. Trimming removed 0 bases from V and 6 bases from J; junction bases left unmatched: 11. Germline V gene sequence: CDR1 LGHNA, CDR2 YSLEER. The CDR3 sequence is CASSQDHGGGLGEQYF. CDR3 in DNA: TGCGCCAGCAGCCAAGATCATGGCGGGGGATTGGGCGAGCAGTACTTC.

This clone was seen a single time. The genes are TRBV6-5 and TRBJ1-5; possible D gene TRBD1, 6 bases. The length of the CDR3 is 12 residues. Trimming pared 6 bases from V and 4 bases from J, leaving 7 bases between. Germline CDR1 MNHEY, CDR2 SVGAGI. The CDR3 is CASSQGNQPQHF. The CDR3 nucleotides are TGTGCCAGCAGCCAGGGGAATCAGCCCCAGCATTTT.

The chain employs TRBV7-2 and TRBJ2-7, with 7 nucleotides matching TRBD2. V shed 2 bases and J 2 bases; nucleotides not matched to a gene: 9. Germline V gene lookup returns CDR1 SGHTA and CDR2 FQGNSA. CDR3 size: 16 residues. This chain's CDR3 is CASSLNGGSSAYEQYF. The CDR3 nucleotides read TGTGCCAGCAGCTTAAACGGGGGGTCTAGCGCCTACGAGCAGTACTTC.

This chain links TRBV27 with TRBJ1-4; possibly TRBD1 for D (6 bases). V lost 1 base, J lost 5 bases, and 8 bases lay in between. The CDR3 runs to 14 residues. Per germline, CDR1 MNHEY and CDR2 SMNVEV (reference sequence). CDR3 sequence: CASSLYRANEKLFF. The CDR3, as DNA: TGTGCCAGCAGTTTATACAGGGCGAATGAAAAACTGTTTTTT.

This clone came up once. The rearrangement uses TRBV7-3 and TRBJ2-3; perhaps TRBD2 as D (6 bases). V lost 2 bases and J 2 bases, leaving 8 bases between the germline ends. CDR1 is SGHTA, CDR2 FQGTGA, per germline. The CDR3 is 14 amino acids. The CDR3 region is CASSLGRDTDTQYF. In DNA, the CDR3 is TGTGCCAGCAGCTTAGGGCGGGACACAGATACGCAGTATTTT.

The V call is TRBV6-5, the J call TRBJ1-4; D remains ambiguous. V lost 0 bases and J lost 4, with 9 bases in between. In germline, CDR1 is MNHEY, CDR2 SVGAGI. This CDR3 has 15 amino acids. CDR3 loop: CASSYSPVLNEKLFF. The CDR3 DNA follows: TGTGCCAGCAGTTACTCTCCGGTTCTTAATGAAAAACTGTTTTTT.